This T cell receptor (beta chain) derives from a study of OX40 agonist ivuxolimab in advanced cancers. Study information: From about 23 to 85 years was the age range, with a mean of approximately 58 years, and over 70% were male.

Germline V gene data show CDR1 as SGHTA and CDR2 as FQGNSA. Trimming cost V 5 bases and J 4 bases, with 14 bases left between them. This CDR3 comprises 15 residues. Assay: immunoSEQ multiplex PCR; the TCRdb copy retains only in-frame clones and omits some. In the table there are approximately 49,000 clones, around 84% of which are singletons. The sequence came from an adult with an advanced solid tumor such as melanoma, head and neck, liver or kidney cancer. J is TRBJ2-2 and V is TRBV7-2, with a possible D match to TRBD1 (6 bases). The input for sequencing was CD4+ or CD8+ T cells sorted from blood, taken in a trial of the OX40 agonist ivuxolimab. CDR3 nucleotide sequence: TGTGCCAGCAGCACGTGGGACAAATCCACCGGGGAGCTGTTTTTT. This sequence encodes CASSTWDKSTGELFF.